The 26 T cell receptor beta chains in this list originate from one sample, sequenced in a study of OX40 agonist ivuxolimab in advanced cancers. Here immunoSEQ multiplex PCR was the method, and the copy in TCRdb shows in-frame clones only, minus some. The data hold under 45,000 clones, with more than 80% observed a single time. Sequenced material: CD4+ or CD8+ T cells sorted from blood, taken in a trial of the OX40 agonist ivuxolimab. Receptors originate from an adult with an advanced solid tumor such as melanoma, head and neck, liver or kidney cancer.

V usage is TRBV5-4 and J usage is TRBJ1-4; 7 bases line up with TRBD1. Germline V gives CDR1 SGHNT, CDR2 YYREEE (reference sequence). The CDR3 is made up of 15 amino acids. Germline trimming cut 0 bases from V and 8 bases from J; bases unmatched to any gene: 7. DNA for the CDR3: TGTGCCAGCAGCTTGGATAGGGGGCGCGGGGAAAAACTGTTTTTT. Translation gives CASSLDRGRGEKLFF.

The chain has TRBV27 and TRBJ2-5; D may be TRBD2 (5 bases). CDR1 and CDR2 from the germline V gene are MNHEY and SMNVEV (reference sequence). Trimming removed 3 bases from V and 1 base from J, with 12 bases in between. This CDR3 has 15 residues. CDR3 DNA: TGTGCCAGCAGTTTCTTCGAGGCGGGCCAAGAGACCCAGTACTTC. It is translated as CASSFFEAGQETQYF.

About this clone itself: The junction departs from the called germline gene at one end, perhaps through a read error. Other nucleotide sequences from this sample produce the same CDR3. The genes are TRBV7-3 and TRBJ1-2, with 7 bases lining up with TRBD1. This CDR3 is built from 15 residues. Germline CDR1 and CDR2: SGHTA and FQGTGA. CDR3 DNA: TGTGCCAGCAGCTTAACCCCAGACAGGGTGCATGGTTACACCTTC. This gives the protein CASSLTPDRVHGYTF.

This rearrangement joins TRBV5-4 to TRBJ2-3; possibly TRBD1 for D (6 bases). The germline V and J ends were trimmed by 0 bases and 1 base, with 6 bases remaining between them. Germline V gives CDR1 SGHNT, CDR2 YYREEE (reference sequence). CDR3 size: 14 residues. CDR3 sequence (DNA): TGTGCCAGCAGCTTGGAGGGGGGCACAGATACGCAGTATTTT. It is translated as CASSLEGGTDTQYF.

This clone was observed a few times. This chain joins TRBV2 and TRBJ1-2; no firm D call. This CDR3 is 13 amino acids long. With 10 bases removed from V and 6 bases from J, the gap between germline ends came to 18 bases. Per the germline V gene, CDR1 is SNHLY and CDR2 is FYNNEI. CDR3 bases: TGTGCCACAACTCGATCGGGGATAGATGGCTACACCTTC. Translating it yields CATTRSGIDGYTF.

The rearrangement joins TRBV7-2 to TRBJ2-5, with TRBD1 matching over 9 bases. This CDR3 is 16 amino acids long. The germline CDR1 and CDR2 sequences are SGHTA and FQGNSA. J lost 5 bases, V lost 1 base, and 8 bases had no gene match. CDR3 in DNA: TGTGCCAGCAGCTTAGGCCCGACAGGGGGACATGAGACCCAGTACTTC. Translation: CASSLGPTGGHETQYF.

The count of this clone is one. This chain connects TRBV18 to TRBJ1-1, with no clear D. CDR3 length equals 15 residues. Trimming stripped 3 bases from V and 4 bases from J, with 15 bases between. The germline V gene encodes CDR1 KGHSH and CDR2 LQKENI. In DNA form, the CDR3 reads TGTGCCAGCTCACCTTTACACGCAGGAACCACTGAAGCTTTCTTT. It codes for CASSPLHAGTTEAFF.

V is TRBV7-8 and J is TRBJ1-5, with TRBD1 as a possible D gene (6 bases). Germline CDR1 and CDR2: SGHVS and FQNEAQ. The V gene lost 5 bases and the J gene lost 0 bases, with 14 bases spanning the gap. CDR3 length equals 16 residues. The CDR3 DNA reads as TGTGCCAGCAGCCTCCCGGGGGCGAATAGCAATCAGCCCCAGCATTTT. It translates to CASSLPGANSNQPQHF.

J is TRBJ2-2 and V is TRBV19; D tentatively reads TRBD1 or TRBD2 (5 bases each). The CDR3 has 15 residues. V lost 5 bases and J 1 base, leaving 11 bases between the germline ends. Germline V gene data show CDR1 as LNHDA and CDR2 as SQIVND (reference sequence). CDR3 bases: TGTGCCAGTAGTCTACGGGACGGGAACACCGGGGAGCTGTTTTTT. Translated: CASSLRDGNTGELFF.

The chain employs TRBV7-2 and TRBJ1-3; D is uncertain. CDR1 and CDR2 (germline): SGHTA, FQGNSA. The CDR3 runs 14 residues. V lost 1 base, J lost 4 bases, and 8 bases lay in between. CDR3: CASSLDSLGNTIYF. CDR3 DNA: TGTGCCAGCAGCTTAGATAGCCTCGGAAACACCATATATTTT.

This clone qualifies as medium-sized. The chain uses TRBV7-7 and TRBJ2-1, with 10 bases matching TRBD1. Germline V gene data show CDR1 as SSHAT and CDR2 as FNYEAQ (reference sequence). Germline trimming cut 3 bases from V and 5 bases from J; bases unmatched to any gene: 1. The CDR3 spans 14 residues. The CDR3, as DNA: TGTGCCAGCAGCTTGGGGACAGGGGACAATGAGCAGTTCTTC. Amino acid sequence: CASSLGTGDNEQFF.

The CDR3 DNA reads as TGTGCCAGCAGTTTAGGGGGACCCTCAAGGGAGCAGTACTTC. This gives the protein CASSLGGPSREQYF. The chain combines TRBV28 with TRBJ2-7; D may be TRBD1 or TRBD2 (5 bases each). The CDR3 sequence is 14 residues long. Germline values: CDR1 MDHEN, CDR2 SYDVKM. The germline V and J ends were trimmed by 2 bases and 7 bases, with 15 bases remaining between them.

The V gene is TRBV11-2, the J gene TRBJ2-7, with a tentative D call TRBD1 (6 bases). V lost 5 bases and J 4 bases, leaving 18 bases between the germline ends. This CDR3 has 15 amino acids. Germline assignment: CDR1 SGHAT and CDR2 FQNNGV. The CDR3 region is CASSPGGRGRYEQYF. CDR3 nucleotides: TGTGCCAGCAGCCCGGGTGGCAGGGGTAGGTACGAGCAGTACTTC.

V gene TRBV6-6 combines with J gene TRBJ2-5; 7 nucleotides agree with TRBD2. The CDR3 is 15 residues long. Germline V CDR1 and CDR2: MNHNY, SVGAGI (reference sequence). Trimming removed 8 bases from V and 3 bases from J; junction bases left unmatched: 12. The CDR3, as DNA: TGTGCCAGCCGCCACCCCGCTAGCGGAAAAGAGACCCAGTACTTC. This translates into CASRHPASGKETQYF.

CDR3 sequence reads: CSVELRGGGIYGNTIYF. In nucleotides, the CDR3 is TGCAGCGTTGAACTCAGGGGTGGGGGAATATATGGAAACACCATATATTTT. The chain uses TRBV29-1 and TRBJ1-3; a possible D gene is TRBD1 (6 bases). The germline V and J ends were trimmed by 2 bases and 3 bases, with 20 bases remaining between them. There are 17 residues in the CDR3. CDR1 is SQVTM and CDR2 is ANQGSEA in the germline V gene. Full variable domain (remainder filled in from reference TRBV29-1 and TRBJ1-3): SAVISQKPSRDICQRGTSLTIQCQVDSQVTMMFWYRQQPGQSLTLIATANQGSEATYESGFVIDKFPISRPNLTFSTLTVSNMSPEDSSIYLCSVELRGGGIYGNTIYFGEGSWLTVV.

This clone was recorded only once. The V gene is TRBV7-6, the J gene TRBJ2-7; possible D gene TRBD1, 5 bases. This CDR3 is built from 14 residues. Germline loops: CDR1 SGHVS, CDR2 FNYEAQ. The V gene lost 1 base and the J gene lost 2 bases, with 9 bases spanning the gap. CDR3 sequence (DNA): TGTGCCAGCAGCTTAGACCACAGGACCTACGAGCAGTACTTC. It codes for CASSLDHRTYEQYF. The variable domain in full, completed from reference TRBV7-6 and TRBJ2-7, reads GAGVSQSPRYKVTKRGQDVALRCDPISGHVSLYWYRQALGQGPEFLTYFNYEAQQDKSGLPNDRFSAERPEGSISTLTIQRTEQRDSAMYRCASSLDHRTYEQYFGPGTRLTVT.

As to this clone: The junction differs from germline at one of its ends, possibly a read error. J is TRBJ2-7 and V is TRBV25-1; TRBD2 might be the D (6 bases). The CDR3 totals 16 residues. Germline CDR1 reads MGHDK; CDR2 reads SYGVNS. The DNA of the CDR3 is TGTGCCAGCAATGAAGGTAGGGAGGTCCCAAACTACGAGCAGTACTTC. It codes for CASNEGREVPNYEQYF.

This chain joins TRBV7-2 and TRBJ1-1; 7 bases align to TRBD1. Germline V gene data show CDR1 as SGHTA and CDR2 as FQGNSA. V lost 5 bases to trimming and J lost 0 bases; unmatched junction nucleotides: 3. The CDR3 is made up of 14 amino acids. DNA of the CDR3: TGTGCCAGCAGCCCACAGGGGATGAACACTGAAGCTTTCTTT. Translation: CASSPQGMNTEAFF.

The chain combines TRBV11-3 with TRBJ2-1; D perhaps matches TRBD1 (6 bases). V was shortened by 3 bases and J by 12 bases, with 12 bases between the two germline ends. Germline V gene sequence: CDR1 SGHNT, CDR2 YENEEA. The CDR3 contains 12 residues. For the CDR3, the DNA is TGTGCCAGCAGCTTTGGGGGCAGGGGGCAGTTCTTC. This sequence encodes CASSFGGRGQFF.

The chain recombines TRBV28 with TRBJ1-5, with D hard to call. With 4 bases removed from V and 4 bases from J, the gap between germline ends came to 11 bases. The CDR3 runs to 14 residues. Germline V gene lookup returns CDR1 MDHEN and CDR2 SYDVKM. CDR3 in DNA: TGTGCCAGCAGTTCGGTGGCAGGAAATCAGCCCCAGCATTTT. The encoded protein is CASSSVAGNQPQHF.

The V and J genes are TRBV29-1 and TRBJ1-2; 10 bases align to TRBD1. V lost 7 bases to trimming and J lost 8 bases; unmatched junction nucleotides: 7. The CDR3 spans 12 residues. In germline, CDR1 is SQVTM, CDR2 ANQGSEA. This CDR3 reads CSAGQGLGGYTF. Written as DNA, the CDR3 is TGCAGCGCGGGACAGGGGTTAGGGGGCTACACCTTC.

V usage is TRBV10-2 and J usage is TRBJ2-5; 7 nucleotides align to TRBD1. Germline V lookup: CDR1 WSHSY, CDR2 SAAADI. CDR3 size: 12 residues. J lost 2 bases, V lost 6 bases, and 0 bases had no gene match. The chain's CDR3 is CASRTGQETQYF. The CDR3 bases are TGCGCCAGCAGGACAGGGCAAGAGACCCAGTACTTC.

In this sample, this clone turned up once. The chain joins TRBV9 to TRBJ2-1, with a weak D call TRBD2 (5 bases). Looked up from germline, CDR1 is SGDLS and CDR2 is YYNGEE. Trimming left V 0 bases short and J 10 bases short, with 11 bases between. The CDR3 has 13 residues. The CDR3 sequence: CASSVAGGEEQFF. CDR3 nucleotides: TGTGCCAGCAGCGTAGCTGGAGGCGAGGAGCAGTTCTTC.

V and J are TRBV7-9 and TRBJ2-1; D unresolved. The CDR3 is made up of 11 amino acids. Germline CDR1 SEHNR, CDR2 FQNEAQ (reference sequence). V lost 1 base to trimming and J lost 6 bases, with 1 base between them. In nucleotides, the CDR3 is TGTGCCAGCAGCTTAGTCAATGAGCAGTTCTTC. Translation: CASSLVNEQFF.

This chain connects TRBV5-1 to TRBJ1-1, with D possibly TRBD1 on 5 matching bases. Germline CDR1 SGHRS, CDR2 YFSETQ. The CDR3 is made up of 18 amino acids. Between the trimmed V and J ends, which lost 0 bases and 4 bases, there was a span of 22 bases. The CDR3: CASSLAEGTPIGGTEAFF. The CDR3 nucleotides read TGCGCCAGCAGCTTGGCCGAAGGGACCCCAATCGGAGGCACTGAAGCTTTCTTT. The variable domain in full, completed from reference TRBV5-1 and TRBJ1-1, reads KAGVTQTPRYLIKTRGQQVTLSCSPISGHRSVSWYQQTPGQGLQFLFEYFSETQRNKGNFPGRFSGRQFSNSRSEMNVSTLELGDSALYLCASSLAEGTPIGGTEAFFGQGTRLTVV.

This chain links TRBV7-2 with TRBJ2-1; 12 positions agree with TRBD2. The V gene's germline CDR1 is SGHTA and CDR2 FQGNSA. The trim removed 6 bases at V and 5 bases at J, leaving 5 bases unmatched. The CDR3 has 15 amino acids. CDR3 bases: TGTGCCAGCAGTCCGACTAGCGGGGGTCACAATGAGCAGTTCTTC. Protein sequence: CASSPTSGGHNEQFF.